This T cell receptor beta chain was found in a study of T cell responses to AZD1222 COVID-19 vaccine. About the study: Second-dose schedules of about 4 or about 12 weeks were combined. Study results and limitations: Clonal diversity may have been underestimated, and the donors were mostly white British, with more females than males. The breadth and depth of Spike-specific TCRs increased once two AZD1222 doses had been given. Nearly half of unique spike-specific TCRs reportedly avoided B.1.351 and B.1.1.7 mutated regions.

Notes on this clone: What it binds is unknown.

Germline V CDR1 and CDR2: SGHTA, FQGNSA. V shed 3 bases and J shed 0 bases, with 18 bases lying between them. The CDR3 is 18 amino acids. The method was immunoSEQ multiplex PCR; TCRdb's version includes in-frame clones alone and lacks a portion of them. The sample holds some 130,000 clones, roughly 90% seen once. The sample consisted of peripheral blood, taken on day 0 of AZD1222 vaccination. The sequence derives from an adult in good health. The V gene is TRBV7-2, the J gene TRBJ1-5; no firm D call. The CDR3 loop is CASSFMGSASYSNQPQHF. CDR3 DNA sequence: TGTGCCAGCAGCTTTATGGGCAGCGCATCTTATAGCAATCAGCCCCAGCATTTT.